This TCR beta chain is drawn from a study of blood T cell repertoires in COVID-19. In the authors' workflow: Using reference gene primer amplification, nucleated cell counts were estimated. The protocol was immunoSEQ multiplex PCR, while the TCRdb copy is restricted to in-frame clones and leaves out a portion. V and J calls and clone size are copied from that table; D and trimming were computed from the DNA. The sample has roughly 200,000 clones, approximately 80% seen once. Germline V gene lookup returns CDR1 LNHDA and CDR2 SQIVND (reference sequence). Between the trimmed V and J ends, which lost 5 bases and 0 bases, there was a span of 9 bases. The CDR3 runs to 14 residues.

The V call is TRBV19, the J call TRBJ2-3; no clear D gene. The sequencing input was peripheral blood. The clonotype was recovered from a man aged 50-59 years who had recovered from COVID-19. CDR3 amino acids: CASSFLSSTDTQYF. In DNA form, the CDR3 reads TGTGCCAGTAGTTTTCTTTCTAGCACAGATACGCAGTATTTT. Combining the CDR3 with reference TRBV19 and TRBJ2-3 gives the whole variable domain DGGITQSPKYLFRKEGQNVTLSCEQNLNHDAMYWYRQDPGQGLRLIYYSQIVNDFQKGDIAEGYSVSREKKESFPLTVTSAQKNPTAFYLCASSFLSSTDTQYFGPGTRLTVL.